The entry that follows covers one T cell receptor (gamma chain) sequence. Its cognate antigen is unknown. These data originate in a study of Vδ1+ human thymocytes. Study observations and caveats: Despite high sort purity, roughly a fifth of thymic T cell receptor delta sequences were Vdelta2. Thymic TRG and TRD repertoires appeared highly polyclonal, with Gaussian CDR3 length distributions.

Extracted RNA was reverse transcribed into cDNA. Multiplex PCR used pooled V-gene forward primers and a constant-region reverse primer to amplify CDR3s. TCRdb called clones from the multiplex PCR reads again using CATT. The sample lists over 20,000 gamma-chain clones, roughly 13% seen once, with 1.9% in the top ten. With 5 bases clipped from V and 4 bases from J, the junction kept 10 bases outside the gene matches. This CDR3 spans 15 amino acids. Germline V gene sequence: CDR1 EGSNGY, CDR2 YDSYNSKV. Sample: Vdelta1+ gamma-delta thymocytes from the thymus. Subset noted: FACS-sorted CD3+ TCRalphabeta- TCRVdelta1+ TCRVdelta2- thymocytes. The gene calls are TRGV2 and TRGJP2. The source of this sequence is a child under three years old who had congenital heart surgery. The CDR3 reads CATWGNRNSDWIKTF. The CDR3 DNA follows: TGTGCCACCTGGGGGAACCGTAATAGTGATTGGATCAAGACGTTT.